This TCR beta chain was identified during a study of blood T cells in healthy people across ages. Study at large: Using template switching, researchers captured about one barcoded beta molecule for each two T cells.

The germline gives CDR1 DFQATT, CDR2 SNEGSKA (reference sequence). CDR3 length: 15 residues. V lost 0 bases, J lost 1 base, and 5 bases stayed unmatched. A second PCR, run for about 7 to 11 cycles, used a sample-barcoded 5' primer plus a J-beta primer mix. Via MiXCR, TCRdb re-called the 5' RACE reads, giving one row per CDR3 protein. The sample records over a million distinct CDR3 sequences, roughly 59% being singletons. This chain connects TRBV20-1 to TRBJ1-2; 7 bases fit TRBD1. The sample consisted of blood. The receptor was derived from a man between 18 and 29 years old in good health. The CDR3 DNA is TGCAGTGCTAGAGACCCGGGACAGTATAACTATGGCTACACCTTC. It translates to CSARDPGQYNYGYTF.